Reported below is one T cell receptor beta chain. Its antigen is currently unknown. A much more abundant neighbour one base away suggests this may be a read error. TCRdb reprocessed the reads with MiXCR, giving one entry per CDR3 protein. Altogether 250,000 to 300,000 distinct CDR3 sequences are present, roughly 13% being singletons, with the ten largest covering 8.5% to 10%. From germline, CDR1 is SGHTA and CDR2 FQGTGA. CDR3 length equals 16 residues. This entry comes from a study of T cell repertoires in cytomegalovirus infection. Study-wide context: Public TCR beta signatures indicated both CMV infection and matching HLA type.

Study-level points and caveats: Clonotype analysis showed dominance of the ex vivo response by HLA-C-restricted CMV-specific TCR beta clonotypes. Of the TCR beta families, the public ones yielded a cumulative frequency that identified carriers of CMV plus the relevant HLA.

The J gene is TRBJ2-1, the V gene TRBV7-3; 9 positions agree with TRBD2. The TCR sequence derives from a human donor in good health (CMV status not recorded). Some clones in this sample may be carry-over from other donors' samples. Sequences were obtained from PBMCs. The CDR3 region is CASSLMGGGATNEQIF. The CDR3 nucleotides read TGTGCCAGCAGCTTAATGGGCGGGGGGGCCACCAATGAGCAGATCTTC.